This entry describes one T cell receptor (beta chain). The antigen remains undetermined. TCRdb re-called the reads with MiXCR, one entry per CDR3 protein. The table shows 400,000 or so distinct CDR3 sequences, with approximately 33% occurring only once. Deletions cut 7 bases from V and 11 bases from J, with 17 bases between. The germline V gene has CDR1 SNHLY and CDR2 FYNNEI. CDR3 length: 12 amino acids. This entry belongs to a study of T cell repertoires in cytomegalovirus infection. Study overall: Public TCR beta signatures marked donors with CMV infection and the matching HLA.

Overall study findings and caveats: The ex vivo response was dominated by HLA-C-restricted CMV-specific TCR beta clonotypes.

V gene TRBV2 combines with J gene TRBJ1-2; TRBD1 might be the D (6 bases). Sequenced material: PBMCs. The sequence derives from a human donor in good health (CMV status not recorded). Some clones in this sample may be carry-over from other donors' samples. The CDR3 nucleotides are TGTGCCAGCACACAAACAGGAGACAGGTACACCTTC. Residues: CASTQTGDRYTF.